This passage covers 9 T cell receptor beta chains from one sample sequenced in a study of blood T cell repertoires in COVID-19. The data were produced by immunoSEQ multiplex PCR, yet TCRdb's version contains in-frame clones alone and is incomplete. Among 65,000 to 90,000 clones, 75% to 95% were seen once, and the ten largest hold 6.9%. Sequencing was performed on peripheral blood. The receptors derive from a human donor in a cohort sampled during active COVID-19.

V and J are TRBV10-3 and TRBJ1-2; 8 bases are a match to TRBD1. This CDR3 is 12 amino acids long. Germline V CDR1 and CDR2: ENHRY, SYGVKD. Trimming took 7 bases from V and 8 from J; bases not matched to a gene: 6. The CDR3 reads CAITQGAGGYTF. CDR3 nucleotides: TGTGCCATCACCCAGGGGGCCGGGGGCTACACCTTC.

This clone was seen once. The rearrangement uses TRBV5-1 and TRBJ2-5; 7 nucleotides agree with TRBD2. The CDR3 sequence is 13 residues long. With V trimmed by 10 bases and J by 4 bases, 10 bases remained unmatched. Germline CDR1 is SGHRS and CDR2 is YFSETQ. The CDR3 DNA reads TGCGCCGGCCTTCCCTGGGGGGGAGAGACCCAGTACTTC. Translation: CAGLPWGGETQYF.

The chain is built from TRBV6-9 and TRBJ1-5; perhaps TRBD1 as D (6 bases). Germline V CDR1 and CDR2: MNHGY, SVAAGI. The CDR3 has 14 amino acids. CDR3 DNA sequence: TGTTTCCAATGGGGGGGGGCAATCAATCAGCCCCAGCATTTT. Encoded protein: CFQWGGAINQPQHF.

This chain uses TRBV19 with TRBJ1-1, with no clear D. The germline CDR1 and CDR2 sequences are LNHDA and SQIVND (reference sequence). This CDR3 has 14 amino acids. V was shortened by 3 bases and J by 1 base, with 9 bases between the two germline ends. Here the CDR3 DNA reads TGTGCCAGTAGTATCCCCCCGTGGAACACTGAAGCTTTCTTT. Translated: CASSIPPWNTEAFF.

As DNA, the CDR3 is TGCGCCAGCAGCGCAGGACAGGCCTACACTGAAGCTTTCTTT. Protein: CASSAGQAYTEAFF. This sequence joins TRBV5-1 and TRBJ1-1; TRBD1 matches at 7 bases. The CDR3 is made up of 14 amino acids. CDR1 is SGHRS, CDR2 YFSETQ, per germline. Trimming at V came to 4 bases and at J to 3 bases, leaving 6 bases not matched to a gene.

This clone was counted between two and nine times. The chain joins TRBV6-6 to TRBJ1-1, with D possibly TRBD1 on 6 matching bases. The V gene lost 4 bases and the J gene lost 1 base, with 13 bases spanning the gap. Germline CDR1 MNHNY, CDR2 SVGAGI (reference sequence). The CDR3 covers 15 residues. Here the CDR3 DNA reads TGTGCCAGCAGTTTTCCGGGACAATGGAACACTGAAGCTTTCTTT. Translation gives CASSFPGQWNTEAFF.

The chain has TRBV7-8 and TRBJ1-3; D is possibly TRBD1 (5 bases). Germline CDR1 SGHVS, CDR2 FQNEAQ. Trimming took off 5 bases at V and 7 bases at J, with 12 bases between the two ends. The CDR3 sequence is 13 residues long. CDR3 coding DNA: TGTGCCAGCAGCATGGGGGAGGTGAACACCATATATTTT. It yields the protein CASSMGEVNTIYF.

The chain joins TRBV7-9 to TRBJ1-5; 9 bases are shared with TRBD1. V lost 0 bases and J lost 11; bases outside the gene matches: 5. CDR1 and CDR2 (germline): SEHNR, FQNEAQ (reference sequence). This CDR3 has 14 residues. CDR3 DNA: TGTGCCAGCAGCTTAGCCCTACAGGGGGCGGCCCAGCATTTT. It specifies CASSLALQGAAQHF.

The gene calls are TRBV24-1 and TRBJ2-5; 12 nucleotides match TRBD2. Germline CDR1 is KGHDR and CDR2 is SFDVKD. V trimming: 3 bases; J trimming: 5 bases; junction bases outside the gene matches: 0. CDR3 size: 14 residues. For the CDR3, the DNA is TGTGCCACCAGTGATACTAGCGGGGGGGAGACCCAGTACTTC. Amino acid sequence: CATSDTSGGETQYF.